The sequence of this TCR beta chain was determined in a study of blood T cell repertoires in COVID-19 (dated by TCRdb to about 2020). Study-wide context: Samples covering the acute and convalescent phases of COVID-19 were provided by collaborators in the United States, Italy and Spain. The material from the prospective study consisted of cDNA or gDNA derived from T cells, B-cell-depleted T cells, or PBMCs. Deeply sampled blood TCRbeta repertoires from subjects exposed to, actively infected with, or recovered from COVID-19 were included in the dataset. The samples were drawn from the first 160 participants of the ongoing ImmuneRACE study and from over a thousand subjects provided by 6 global collaborators. Where HLA class I and class II types were available, the types were taken from metadata supplied by the sample provider, not from assay-based typing. Nearly every sample came with metadata listing a de-identified subject ID, COVID-19 status, age in years and sex. The repertoires were released in a freely available public database meant as a resource for research on the immune response to SARS-CoV-2. Study-level results and caveats: How much clinical and demographic metadata was included differed by source and by participant, and the metadata was provided uncurated.

The collaborating institutions used their own protocols to collect whole blood in K2EDTA tubes. Collaborator samples were shipped for TCRbeta analysis as frozen whole blood, isolated PBMCs, or DNA extracted from either sample type. Trimming leaves V shorter by 4 bases and J shorter by 3 bases, with the junction holding 10 bases beyond the gene matches. Sequences MDHEN (CDR1) and SYDVKM (CDR2) are obtained from the germline V gene. Including cysteine and phenylalanine, the CDR3 has 17 amino acids. The only DNA kept is the CDR3, 51 bases in frame from the first base. To note about this clone: Its antigen target is currently unknown. No base-level quality is on record; no much larger clone is a single base apart.

TCRbeta CDR3 regions were amplified from genomic DNA using the immunoSEQ Assay, a bias-controlled multiplex PCR. The source study handled its data this way. Nucleated cell counts per sample were estimated from amplification of reference gene primers within the assay. Sequence reads were collapsed and filtered to measure the absolute abundance of every unique TCRbeta CDR3 rearrangement. For each sample, productive Simpson clonality was calculated as the square root of Simpson's diversity index over productive rearrangements. TCRdb holds this immuneACCESS table with in-frame rearrangements only. Some clones are missing; in checked studies, unresolved V genes explain under half, and the rest has no known cause. V, J and clone size are taken as reported in that table, and D and trimming were inferred from the DNA itself. This sample lists more than 100,000 clones; approximately 81% were detected once. About 4% of the sample belongs to the ten largest clones.

Sequenced: peripheral blood. The receptor was isolated from a woman older than 75 with acute or convalescent COVID-19. The sequence is built from TRBV28 and TRBJ2-2, with 8 bases aligning to TRBD1. The CDR3 reads CASSSPSATGDTGELFF. Here is the DNA: TGTGCCAGCAGTTCCCCATCCGCGACAGGGGACACCGGGGAGCTGTTTTTT.